The 10 T cell receptor beta chains below were found in one sample sequenced in a study of shared clonotypes between healthy human individuals. TCRdb keeps only in-frame clones here, not all; method: immunoSEQ multiplex PCR. This table holds about 1.5 million clones, 96% found once. Sequencing used naive CD4+ T cells sorted from blood. Subset described: CD45RA+ positively selected. These receptors all come from a man aged 25 to 40 in good health.

The chain combines TRBV19 with TRBJ2-7; the D gene could be TRBD1 or TRBD2 (5 bases each). V lost 1 base and J 6 bases, leaving 16 bases between the germline ends. CDR3 length: 15 residues. Germline V gene sequence: CDR1 LNHDA, CDR2 SQIVND (reference sequence). CDR3 residues: CASSIASGTYGEQYF. The CDR3 DNA reads as TGTGCCAGTAGTATAGCTTCCGGGACGTATGGCGAGCAGTACTTC. Drawing the rest from reference TRBV19 and TRBJ2-7, the complete variable domain is DGGITQSPKYLFRKEGQNVTLSCEQNLNHDAMYWYRQDPGQGLRLIYYSQIVNDFQKGDIAEGYSVSREKKESFPLTVTSAQKNPTAFYLCASSIASGTYGEQYFGPGTRLTVT.

The CDR3 is CAWSVQVTQYF. CDR3 DNA: TGTGCCTGGAGTGTACAGGTTACGCAGTATTTT. The chain recombines TRBV30 with TRBJ2-3, with a weak D call TRBD1 (5 bases). V was clipped by 0 bases and J by 8 bases, with 6 bases between them. Germline lookup yields CDR1 GTSNPN and CDR2 SVGIG (reference sequence). The CDR3 is 11 residues long.

The CDR3 nucleotides read TGTGCCAGCAGCTTATACGCGGACTACAATGAGCAGTTCTTC. Translation gives CASSLYADYNEQFF. This chain links TRBV7-2 with TRBJ2-1; D remains unclear. The CDR3 runs 14 residues. CDR1 SGHTA and CDR2 FQGNSA come from the germline V gene. Deletions cut 2 bases from V and 3 bases from J, with 8 bases between. Drawing the rest from reference TRBV7-2 and TRBJ2-1, the complete variable domain is GAGVSQSPSNKVTEKGKDVELRCDPISGHTALYWYRQSLGQGLEFLIYFQGNSAPDKSGLPSDRFSAERTGGSVSTLTIQRTQQEDSAVYLCASSLYADYNEQFFGPGTRLTVL.

This clone was detected only a few times. The rearrangement joins TRBV6-4 to TRBJ2-3; 7 bases match TRBD1. The ends lost 0 bases at V and 5 bases at J; junction bases unmatched: 5. CDR3 length: 15 residues. In germline, CDR1 is MRHNA, CDR2 SNTAGT. The CDR3 sequence: CASSDSGAGGDTQYF. In DNA, the CDR3 is TGTGCCAGCAGTGACTCAGGGGCAGGGGGAGATACGCAGTATTTT.

This chain's CDR3 is CASSPRTGFVTDTQYF. The CDR3 nucleotides read TGTGCCAGCAGCCCCCGGACAGGGTTTGTCACAGATACGCAGTATTTT. The chain is built from TRBV9 and TRBJ2-3, with TRBD1 matching over 8 bases. This CDR3 has 16 residues. V was pared by 4 bases and J by 2 bases, with 9 bases of the junction left unmatched. Germline CDR1 is SGDLS and CDR2 is YYNGEE.

With regard to this clone: Distinct nucleotide sequences in the sample also encode this CDR3. The chain has TRBV7-2 and TRBJ1-5; possible D gene TRBD1, 6 bases. V lost 3 bases and J 7 bases, leaving 10 bases between the germline ends. Germline values: CDR1 SGHTA, CDR2 FQGNSA. CDR3 length: 13 amino acids. The CDR3 spells CASSFRGGQPQHF. The DNA of the CDR3 is TGTGCCAGCAGCTTCAGGGGCGGACAGCCCCAGCATTTT.

The chain combines TRBV5-1 with TRBJ2-2, with D possibly TRBD2 on 5 matching bases. From germline, CDR1 is SGHRS and CDR2 YFSETQ. Trimming cost V 0 bases and J 6 bases, with 12 bases left between them. The CDR3 sequence is 15 residues long. The CDR3 loop reads CASSLAPGGPGELFF. The CDR3, as DNA: TGCGCCAGCAGCTTGGCCCCAGGAGGTCCCGGGGAGCTGTTTTTT.

The CDR3 nucleotides are TGTGCCAGCAGGGGAAGGACTCTGAGCTCCTACGAGCAGTACTTC. Its translation: CASRGRTLSSYEQYF. The chain uses TRBV6-4 and TRBJ2-7; tentative D call: TRBD2 (5 bases). Germline values: CDR1 MRHNA, CDR2 SNTAGT. This CDR3 comprises 15 residues. The germline V and J ends were trimmed by 6 bases and 0 bases, with 15 bases remaining between them.

As regards this clone: Other DNA sequences of this sample code for an identical CDR3. This chain joins TRBV5-1 and TRBJ2-1; TRBD2 matches at 8 bases. The CDR3 sequence is 15 residues long. With V trimmed by 0 bases and J by 1 base, 0 bases remained unmatched. CDR1 is SGHRS and CDR2 is YFSETQ in the germline V gene. In DNA, the CDR3 is TGCGCCAGCAGCTTGGCTAGCGGGTCCTACAATGAGCAGTTCTTC. This translates into CASSLASGSYNEQFF. Full variable domain (outside the CDR3, taken from reference TRBV5-1 and TRBJ2-1): KAGVTQTPRYLIKTRGQQVTLSCSPISGHRSVSWYQQTPGQGLQFLFEYFSETQRNKGNFPGRFSGRQFSNSRSEMNVSTLELGDSALYLCASSLASGSYNEQFFGPGTRLTVL.

The rearrangement uses TRBV6-5 and TRBJ2-4; no reliable D call. The germline V gene encodes CDR1 MNHEY and CDR2 SVGAGI. The CDR3 totals 14 residues. Trimming cost V 9 bases and J 0 bases, with 12 bases left between them. In nucleotides, the CDR3 is TGTGCCAGTAAAGGAGTACTAGCCAAAAACATTCAGTACTTC. Protein product: CASKGVLAKNIQYF.